The rows below give T cell receptor beta chains drawn from one sample of a study of T cells in Graves' hyperthyroidism and ophthalmopathy. TCRdb analysed the multiplex PCR reads with MiXCR anew, one entry per CDR3 protein. This sample carries some 600,000 distinct CDR3 sequences, roughly 13% of them seen once, and the ten largest clones take around 5.4%. Input material: blood. Receptor source: a woman in her twenties or thirties with Graves' hyperthyroidism that later progressed to Graves' ophthalmopathy. Both conserved end residues are part of each CDR3. A D gene is named only where the DNA matches it firmly. Rows may omit the clone size; those that give it use once, few, many or a size class.

V	size	D	J	DNA	CDR3
TRBV29-1	few	-	TRBJ1-5	TGCAGCGTCGAGGGAGGGGGGAATCAGCCCCAGCATTTT	CSVEGGGNQPQHF
TRBV7-6	few	TRBD2	TRBJ2-2	TGTGCCAGCAGCTTCCCTAGCGGGACCTTCCCCGGGGAGCTGTTTTTT	CASSFPSGTFPGELFF
TRBV6-1	many	TRBD1	TRBJ1-1	TGTGCCAGCATATTGACAGGGAAGGGCACTGAAGCTTTCTTT	CASILTGKGTEAFF
TRBV12-3/TRBV12-4	many	TRBD1	TRBJ1-1	TGTGCCAGCAGCATGGGACAGGGTGCGGAAGCTTTCTTT	CASSMGQGAEAFF
TRBV19	many	TRBD1	TRBJ2-3	TGTGCCAGTAGTATTTCCCCGGGTGTGTCTACTGGACAGGGACCGGGCAGAGATACGCAGTATTTT	CASSISPGVSTGQGPGRDTQYF
TRBV28	many	-	TRBJ2-7	TGTGCCAGCAGTTACGAGGGGAACGAGCAGTACTTC	CASSYEGNEQYF
TRBV24-1	many	-	TRBJ2-5	TGTGCCACCAGTGACGCGCTGGGCAGGGAGGAAGAGACCCAGTACTTC	CATSDALGREEETQYF
TRBV20-1	many	-	TRBJ2-3	TGCAGTGCCCCGTCGGAAGGCCCAGATACGCAGTATTTT	CSAPSEGPDTQYF
TRBV2	many	TRBD1	TRBJ1-5	TGTGCCAGCTTACAGGGGGCGCATCAGCCCCAGCATTTT	CASLQGAHQPQHF
TRBV7-9	many	-	TRBJ2-5	TGTGCCAGCAGCTTATCTTCCGGGGCGTCAGGGACCCAGTACTTC	CASSLSSGASGTQYF
TRBV10-3	few	TRBD1	TRBJ2-1	TGTGCCATCAGACAGGGGGCCCCCAATGAGCAGTTCTTC	CAIRQGAPNEQFF
TRBV19	many	-	TRBJ1-1	TGTGCCAGTAGTATAGATCGGCGCAGTGAAGCTTTCTTT	CASSIDRRSEAFF
TRBV24-1	-	TRBD2	TRBJ2-5	TGTGCCACCAGTGACCCCGGACTAGCGGGAGGGGAGACCCAGTACTTC	CATSDPGLAGGETQYF
TRBV11-2	medium-sized	-	TRBJ2-5	TGTGCCAGCACCCAAAACGGGCTAGATTCCCCAGAGACCCAGTACTTC	CASTQNGLDSPETQYF
TRBV27	many	-	TRBJ1-1	TGTGCCAGCAGTCCCGGGGCCGTGAACACTGAAGCTTTCTTT	CASSPGAVNTEAFF
TRBV12-3/TRBV12-4	many	TRBD1	TRBJ2-7	TGTGCCAGCAGTCTTCCGGGACAGGGGGCTGACGAGCAGTACTTC	CASSLPGQGADEQYF
TRBV7-2	-	TRBD1	TRBJ2-5	TGTGCCAGCAGCTTTCCCGGGACAGGGGCGGAGACCCAGTACTTC	CASSFPGTGAETQYF
TRBV19	-	-	TRBJ2-1	TGTGCCAGTAGTATTGGCCCCTACAATGAGCAGTTCTTC	CASSIGPYNEQFF
TRBV5-5	-	-	TRBJ2-7	TGTGCCAGCAGCTTGGGGGACACCTTTCCCCCTTACGAGCAGTACTTC	CASSLGDTFPPYEQYF
TRBV7-2	many	-	TRBJ2-1	TGTGCCAGCAGCTTACGGAGGGGTATCAATGAGCAGTTCTTC	CASSLRRGINEQFF
TRBV11-2	many	-	TRBJ2-4	TGTGCCAGCAGCTTAGGGGGGGGGCGAGCCATTCAGTACTTC	CASSLGGGRAIQYF
TRBV9	-	TRBD1	TRBJ2-1	TGTGCCAGCAGCGCCGGGACAGTCTACAATGAGCAGTTCTTC	CASSAGTVYNEQFF
TRBV11-3	many	-	TRBJ1-1	TGTGCCAGCAGCTTACTAGAGGGGACTGAAGCTTTCTTT	CASSLLEGTEAFF
TRBV12-3/TRBV12-4	many	TRBD2	TRBJ2-5	TGTGCCAGCAGCCCTGGGACTAGCGGTAATAAGATAGGGACCCAGTACTTC	CASSPGTSGNKIGTQYF
TRBV11-2	many	-	TRBJ2-2	TGTGCCAGCAGCTCTCTGATGGGGGATCCGAACACCGGGGAGCTGTTTTTT	CASSSLMGDPNTGELFF
TRBV12-3/TRBV12-4	many	TRBD2	TRBJ2-1	TGTGCCAGCAGTCCCATAGCGGGAGAGCAGTTCTTC	CASSPIAGEQFF
TRBV7-9	many	-	TRBJ2-3	TGTGCCAGCAGCTTCCGACGGGTCGTAGACACAGATACGCAGTATTTT	CASSFRRVVDTDTQYF
TRBV9	many	-	TRBJ1-1	TGTGCCAGCAGCCCCCTTGGTGCCATGAACACTGAAGCTTTCTTT	CASSPLGAMNTEAFF
TRBV7-9	many	TRBD1	TRBJ2-5	TGTGCCAGCAGCGGTCGACAGGGGGCCCGGGAGACCCAGTACTTC	CASSGRQGARETQYF
TRBV28	many	-	TRBJ2-5	TGTGCCAGCAGTGCCGGAGAAGAGACCCAGTACTTC	CASSAGEETQYF
TRBV19	-	TRBD1	TRBJ2-4	TGTGCCAGTAGCGGACAGGGCGGGAACATTCAGTACTTC	CASSGQGGNIQYF
TRBV11-3	many	-	TRBJ2-1	TGTGCCAGCAGCTCAGGTAAGGTCAATGAGCAGTTCTTC	CASSSGKVNEQFF
TRBV11-2	once	TRBD2	TRBJ2-1	TGTGCCAGCAGCTTAATGGGCGGGAGGGGCAATGAGCAGTTCTTC	CASSLMGGRGNEQFF
TRBV10-3	many	-	TRBJ1-1	TGTGCCATCAGACGTGGGACAGAAGCTTTCTTT	CAIRRGTEAFF
TRBV10-3	many	-	TRBJ1-1	TGTGCCACGGGGGGGGGGCCAAACACTGAAGCTTTCTTT	CATGGGPNTEAFF
TRBV18	-	TRBD2	TRBJ2-7	TGTGCCAGCTCACCAGGGCAGCTAGCGGGCGGATACGAGCAGTACTTC	CASSPGQLAGGYEQYF
TRBV24-1	many	-	TRBJ1-2	TGTGCCACCAGTGATCCGAAGCAGGGGAAGGGCTATGGCTACACCTTC	CATSDPKQGKGYGYTF
TRBV5-1	many	TRBD2	TRBJ2-3	TGCGCCAGCAGGGCCCGGACTAGCGGGTCAGATACGCAGTATTTT	CASRARTSGSDTQYF
TRBV16	-	TRBD2	TRBJ2-3	TGTGTCAGCAGCCAAGGGACTAGCGGAGCAGATACGCAGTATTTT	CVSSQGTSGADTQYF
TRBV5-1	many	-	TRBJ2-1	TGCGCCAGCAGCTTCGACCTGTACAATGAGCAGTTCTTC	CASSFDLYNEQFF
TRBV6-2/TRBV6-3	few	-	TRBJ2-3	TGTGCTTCCCGCGCTCTCCAAGCGGCAGATACGCAGTATTTT	CASRALQAADTQYF
TRBV19	-	-	TRBJ2-2	TGTGCCAGTAGTATTTTGAGCGGGCTGAAGGTGTCCGGGGAGCTGTTTTTT	CASSILSGLKVSGELFF
TRBV4-3	-	TRBD1	TRBJ1-1	TGCGCCAGCAGCCCTCAGGGGGTTGCGGAAGCTTTCTTT	CASSPQGVAEAFF
TRBV6-1	few	-	TRBJ1-5	TGTGCCAGCAGTCGCACGGTGGGCGGTCAGCCCCAGCATTTT	CASSRTVGGQPQHF
TRBV27	-	-	TRBJ2-3	TGTGCCAGCGCAGAGAGCACAGATACGCAGTATTTT	CASAESTDTQYF
TRBV18	many	-	TRBJ2-7	TGTGCCAGCTCACCAACCAGGGATATGAACGAGCAGTACTTC	CASSPTRDMNEQYF
TRBV6-6	few	TRBD1	TRBJ1-6	TGTGCCAGCAGTTACCCGACCGGGGACAGGGGCCCTTATTCACCCCTCCACTTT	CASSYPTGDRGPYSPLHF
TRBV6-5	many	-	TRBJ2-7	TGTGCCAGCAGTTACTCCCGGGACAAAACCTACGAGCAGTACTTC	CASSYSRDKTYEQYF
TRBV4-2	once	-	TRBJ2-4	TGTGCCAGCAGCCAAGCCGGGGACGAAAACATTCAGTACTTC	CASSQAGDENIQYF
TRBV24-1	many	-	TRBJ2-3	TGTGCCACCAGTGATCCTGGGACAACCCAACTCACAGATACGCAGTATTTT	CATSDPGTTQLTDTQYF
TRBV9	many	-	TRBJ2-3	TGTGCCAGCAGCACAGGGATTGAAGATACGCAGTATTTT	CASSTGIEDTQYF
TRBV27	many	TRBD1	TRBJ2-7	TGTGCCAGCAGTTCCGGACAGGTTTTCGAGCAGTACTTC	CASSSGQVFEQYF
TRBV6-5	many	-	TRBJ1-4	TGTGCCAGCAGATTACTTGCAACTAATGAAAAACTGTTTTTT	CASRLLATNEKLFF
TRBV18	many	-	TRBJ2-5	TGTGCCAGCTCAACCCCCACAGGGAAGGTGGAGACCCAGTACTTC	CASSTPTGKVETQYF
TRBV5-1	many	-	TRBJ2-1	TGCGCCACAGAAGGACCCTACAATGAGCAGTTCTTC	CATEGPYNEQFF
TRBV7-9	-	-	TRBJ1-2	TGTGCCAGCAGCTTAGGGACAGAATTATATTATGGCTACACCTTC	CASSLGTELYYGYTF
TRBV27	many	-	TRBJ2-2	TGTGCCAGCAGTTGGGGTTCCGGGGAGCTGTTTTTT	CASSWGSGELFF
TRBV27	-	TRBD1	TRBJ1-6	TGTGCCAGCAGTTTAGACAGGGGTCGACATTCACCCCTCCACTTT	CASSLDRGRHSPLHF
TRBV11-2	many	TRBD1	TRBJ2-7	TGTGCCAGCAGCTTGGCAGGGGGCTGGAACGAGCAGTACTTC	CASSLAGGWNEQYF
TRBV20-1	few	-	TRBJ2-7	TGCAGTGCTAGGGGGGAAGAAACCTCCTACGAGCAGTACTTC	CSARGEETSYEQYF